This T cell receptor beta chain emerged from a study of shared clonotypes between healthy human individuals. The germline V gene encodes CDR1 LNHDA and CDR2 SQIVND (reference sequence). The CDR3 covers 14 residues. Losses at the gene ends were 5 bases for V and 3 bases for J; bases not matched to a gene: 5. Worth noting for this clone: Its specificity is not known.

Whole-study results and caveats: Shared across a few donors were around 5% of the naive CD4 clonotypes. Though the depth was large, rarefaction showed that sorted-subset sequencing was incomplete.

Samples underwent the assay at deep level. Each subset's genomic DNA was shared equally among a number of immunoSEQ plates. Some clones are missing from TCRdb's copy, which holds only in-frame ones; the method was immunoSEQ multiplex PCR. The data hold approximately 1,000,000 clones, with 77% observed a single time. The rearrangement uses TRBV19 and TRBJ1-1, with 8 positions matching TRBD1. The sample consisted of memory CD4+ T cells from PBMCs. Subset meaning: CD45RA-negative fraction. This clonotype originated in a man between 18 and 35 years old in good health. Some clones in this sample may be carry-over from other donors' samples. The CDR3 spells CASSPRGLDTEAFF. CDR3 coding DNA: TGTGCCAGTAGTCCCAGGGGGCTAGACACTGAAGCTTTCTTT.